This passage covers 30 T cell receptor beta chains from one sample sequenced in a study of control samples from healthy donors and cancer patients. Sequenced by immunoSEQ multiplex PCR; TCRdb stores in-frame clones only, minus some. There are about 79,000 clones in the sample; 93% occur only once, and roughly 1.3% lies in the top ten. Sequenced material: PBMCs. These receptors were taken from a woman aged 35 to 49 with lung cancer.

The CDR3 spells CASSRGKGTNEKLFF. The CDR3 bases are TGTGCCAGCAGCAGGGGGAAGGGAACTAATGAAAAACTGTTTTTT. The genes are TRBV6-5 and TRBJ1-4; 7 bases agree with TRBD1. Germline-derived CDR1 and CDR2 are MNHEY and SVGAGI. CDR3 length: 15 amino acids. With 6 bases clipped from V and 1 base from J, the junction kept 5 bases outside the gene matches.

The chain recombines TRBV11-2 with TRBJ2-2, with D maybe TRBD2 (5 bases). This CDR3 comprises 14 residues. Per germline, CDR1 SGHAT and CDR2 FQNNGV. Trimming cost V 2 bases and J 4 bases, with 8 bases left between them. This CDR3 reads CASSLLGSTGELFF. The CDR3 DNA follows: TGTGCCAGCAGCTTACTAGGGAGCACCGGGGAGCTGTTTTTT. Together with reference TRBV11-2 and TRBJ2-2, the CDR3 gives the full variable domain: EAGVAQSPRYKIIEKRQSVAFWCNPISGHATLYWYQQILGQGPKLLIQFQNNGVVDDSQLPKDRFSAERLKGVDSTLKIQPAKLEDSAVYLCASSLLGSTGELFFGEGSRLTVL.

V is TRBV7-3 and J is TRBJ1-2, with unresolved D. The V gene's germline CDR1 is SGHTA and CDR2 FQGTGA. This CDR3 has 12 residues. Trimming stripped 0 bases from V and 10 bases from J, with 9 bases between. CDR3 coding DNA: TGTGCCAGCAGCTTAACAGGGTGGGACTACACCTTC. Encoded protein: CASSLTGWDYTF.

The chain combines TRBV4-1 with TRBJ1-2; unclear D gene. Trimming left V 5 bases short and J 7 bases short, with 14 bases between. This CDR3 has 13 amino acids. CDR1 and CDR2 from the germline V gene are MGHRA and YSYEKL. In nucleotides, the CDR3 is TGCGCCAGCAGCTCTCTGGACCGATTTGGCTACACCTTC. Its protein is CASSSLDRFGYTF.

This rearrangement joins TRBV11-3 to TRBJ1-1; 7 bases are a match to TRBD1. J gave up 4 bases and V 6 bases, and 8 bases lay outside the gene matches. Germline V CDR1 and CDR2: SGHNT, YENEEA. This CDR3 has 14 amino acids. CDR3 coding DNA: TGTGCCAGCAGACTGAGGGGGCCGGCCACTGAAGCTTTCTTT. Amino acids: CASRLRGPATEAFF.

The chain has TRBV5-1 and TRBJ1-1; the match to TRBD1 covers 7 bases. CDR3 length: 17 residues. V shed 6 bases and J 7 bases; nucleotides not matched to a gene: 21. CDR1 is SGHRS and CDR2 is YFSETQ in the germline V gene. The CDR3 sequence is CASTNLPMTGRHLEAFF. The CDR3 nucleotides read TGCGCCAGCACCAACCTACCGATGACAGGGCGGCACCTTGAAGCTTTCTTT.

The chain joins TRBV7-2 to TRBJ2-1; either TRBD1 or TRBD2 may fit D (5 bases each). Trimming left V 5 bases short and J 0 bases short, with 14 bases between. CDR3 length: 16 amino acids. Germline CDR1 and CDR2: SGHTA and FQGNSA. The CDR3 bases are TGTGCCAGCAGCACTAGGGACGGAAGCTCCTACAATGAGCAGTTCTTC. Residues: CASSTRDGSSYNEQFF.

The chain combines TRBV5-5 with TRBJ2-2; a weak D match, TRBD1 (5 bases). This CDR3 region has 15 residues. Germline lookup yields CDR1 SGHKS and CDR2 YYEKEE (reference sequence). Trimming took 1 base from V and 5 from J, leaving 12 bases between them. CDR3 sequence (DNA): TGTGCCAGCAGCTTGTCCGGACAACCTACCGGGGAGCTGTTTTTT. Protein: CASSLSGQPTGELFF.

The genes are TRBV18 and TRBJ2-1; D is possibly TRBD1 (5 bases). Germline values: CDR1 KGHSH, CDR2 LQKENI. Trimming took off 3 bases at V and 4 bases at J, with 19 bases between the two ends. This CDR3 region has 17 residues. This CDR3 reads CASSPKTGAGKYNEQFF. CDR3 bases: TGTGCCAGCTCACCTAAGACGGGTGCAGGGAAGTACAATGAGCAGTTCTTC.

V is TRBV11-3 and J is TRBJ1-3; D ambiguous. Trimming pared 5 bases from V and 4 bases from J, leaving 9 bases between. Germline CDR1 and CDR2: SGHNT and YENEEA. There are 13 residues in the CDR3. The CDR3 loop is CASSRNQGNTIYF. CDR3 DNA: TGTGCCAGCAGCAGAAACCAGGGAAACACCATATATTTT.

The chain links TRBV13 to TRBJ2-1, with 10 positions matching TRBD1. V shed 5 bases and J 4 bases; nucleotides not matched to a gene: 11. CDR1 and CDR2 from the germline V gene are PRHDT and FYEKMQ (reference sequence). The CDR3 sequence is 17 residues long. CDR3 bases: TGTGCCAGCAGCCCCAGATCTTGGACAGGGGGATACAATGAGCAGTTCTTC. Translation gives CASSPRSWTGGYNEQFF.

The J gene is TRBJ1-1, the V gene TRBV5-1; no reliable D call. Germline assignment: CDR1 SGHRS and CDR2 YFSETQ. V was cut by 3 bases and J by 6 bases, with 24 bases left in between. The CDR3 totals 17 residues. This chain's CDR3 is CASSYYQVGVDRAEAFF. The CDR3 bases are TGCGCCAGCAGCTATTACCAGGTCGGAGTGGATAGAGCTGAAGCTTTCTTT. Filled out from reference TRBV5-1 and TRBJ1-1, the complete variable domain reads KAGVTQTPRYLIKTRGQQVTLSCSPISGHRSVSWYQQTPGQGLQFLFEYFSETQRNKGNFPGRFSGRQFSNSRSEMNVSTLELGDSALYLCASSYYQVGVDRAEAFFGQGTRLTVV.

The gene calls are TRBV4-1 and TRBJ2-1; maybe TRBD1 (7 bases). CDR1 is MGHRA and CDR2 is YSYEKL in the germline V gene. The CDR3 totals 16 residues. Trimming left V 2 bases short and J 3 bases short, with 14 bases between. The CDR3 protein is CASSQPAGGNYNEQFF. DNA of the CDR3: TGCGCCAGCAGCCAACCCGCAGGGGGGAACTACAATGAGCAGTTCTTC.

The rearrangement joins TRBV10-3 to TRBJ2-1; 7 bases match TRBD2. Trimming removed 3 bases from V and 0 bases from J; junction bases left unmatched: 14. Germline V gives CDR1 ENHRY, CDR2 SYGVKD. This CDR3 contains 19 residues. Here the CDR3 reads CAISEGGTSAGGSYNEQFF. CDR3 coding DNA: TGTGCCATCAGTGAAGGAGGTACTAGCGCCGGAGGCTCCTACAATGAGCAGTTCTTC.

V is TRBV6-5 and J is TRBJ2-7, with D unclear. CDR3 size: 12 residues. V was cut by 8 bases and J by 5 bases, with 13 bases left in between. Per germline, CDR1 MNHEY and CDR2 SVGAGI. CDR3: CASSPQNDEQYF. For the CDR3, the DNA is TGTGCCAGCTCACCCCAGAACGACGAGCAGTACTTC.

V usage is TRBV19 and J usage is TRBJ2-1; no reliable D call. CDR3 length: 15 residues. Germline assignment: CDR1 LNHDA and CDR2 SQIVND (reference sequence). Trimming left V 5 bases short and J 2 bases short, with 13 bases between. This CDR3 reads CASSFYTRTYNEQFF. For the CDR3, the DNA is TGTGCCAGTAGTTTCTATACGAGGACCTACAATGAGCAGTTCTTC.

This chain uses TRBV27 with TRBJ2-7, with 7 bases lining up with TRBD1. Per the germline V gene, CDR1 is MNHEY and CDR2 is SMNVEV (reference sequence). The CDR3 consists of 13 residues. Losses at the gene ends were 6 bases for V and 3 bases for J; bases not matched to a gene: 5. The CDR3: CASSPGTVYEQYF. CDR3 coding DNA: TGTGCCAGCAGCCCCGGGACAGTCTACGAGCAGTACTTC.

The chain couples TRBV6-6 to TRBJ2-3; TRBD2 aligns across 8 bases. V lost 7 bases, J lost 7 bases, and 10 bases stayed unmatched. CDR3 length: 14 amino acids. Germline loops: CDR1 MNHNY, CDR2 SVGAGI (reference sequence). Here the CDR3 reads CASTEAGAPNTQYF. In nucleotides, the CDR3 is TGTGCCAGCACAGAAGCGGGGGCCCCTAATACGCAGTATTTT.

The V and J genes are TRBV3-1 (or the pseudogene TRBV3-2) and TRBJ2-5; TRBD2 might be the D (5 bases). Trimming left V 2 bases short and J 5 bases short, with 15 bases between. Germline V CDR1 and CDR2: LGHDT, YNNKEL (reference sequence). The CDR3 length is 15 residues. The DNA of the CDR3 is TGTGCCAGCAGCCAAATAGCGAGGAGGACGGAGACCCAGTACTTC. Translation gives CASSQIARRTETQYF.

The chain recombines TRBV5-4 with TRBJ1-2, with 8 bases fitting TRBD1. The CDR3 totals 16 residues. Germline V CDR1 and CDR2: SGHNT, YYREEE (reference sequence). Trimming removed 1 base from V and 4 bases from J; junction bases left unmatched: 9. The CDR3 here is CASSLRTGMNPYGYTF. CDR3 DNA: TGTGCCAGCAGCTTGAGGACAGGGATGAACCCCTATGGCTACACCTTC.

The rearrangement links TRBV2 to TRBJ2-7; the D is unclear. Germline CDR1 is SNHLY and CDR2 is FYNNEI. V was cut by 7 bases and J by 5 bases, with 0 bases left in between. The CDR3 runs to 8 residues. The CDR3 DNA reads as TGTGCCAGCAACGAGCAGTACTTC. Its protein is CASNEQYF.

This rearrangement joins TRBV27 to TRBJ1-1, with no clear D. Germline V gene sequence: CDR1 MNHEY, CDR2 SMNVEV (reference sequence). V lost 1 base and J 5 bases, leaving 14 bases between the germline ends. CDR3 length: 15 residues. The chain's CDR3 is CASSLYRREGTEAFF. The CDR3 nucleotides are TGTGCCAGCAGTTTATATCGGCGGGAAGGGACTGAAGCTTTCTTT.

The V and J genes are TRBV9 and TRBJ1-3; D unresolved. Germline-derived CDR1 and CDR2 are SGDLS and YYNGEE. V was shortened by 1 base and J by 0 bases, with 8 bases between the two germline ends. The CDR3 is 15 amino acids. CDR3 coding DNA: TGTGCCAGCAGCGTATCGGGCACCTCTGGAAACACCATATATTTT. This translates into CASSVSGTSGNTIYF.

CDR3: CASAVGPGNTIYF. The CDR3 DNA reads TGTGCCAGCGCTGTGGGACCAGGAAACACCATATATTTT. The V call is TRBV27, the J call TRBJ1-3; D is possibly TRBD1 (5 bases). The CDR3 covers 13 residues. Germline CDR1 and CDR2: MNHEY and SMNVEV (reference sequence). The V and J ends lost 8 bases and 4 bases respectively, with 12 bases between them.

This chain joins TRBV10-3 and TRBJ1-6; D remains unclear. Germline V lookup: CDR1 ENHRY, CDR2 SYGVKD. The V and J ends lost 5 bases and 8 bases respectively, with 13 bases between them. This CDR3 region has 14 residues. The CDR3 sequence: CAISPRLSDSPLHF. CDR3 nucleotide sequence: TGTGCCATCAGTCCCAGGTTATCGGATTCACCCCTCCACTTT.

The genes are TRBV28 and TRBJ2-7, with D unresolved. The V gene's germline CDR1 is MDHEN and CDR2 SYDVKM. The CDR3 totals 13 residues. Trimming shortened V by 6 bases and J by 4 bases, and 13 bases separated the two germline ends. The DNA for the CDR3 is TGTGCCAGCAGCCTCCCACGGATTTACGAGCAGTACTTC. This encodes CASSLPRIYEQYF.

V gene TRBV5-4 combines with J gene TRBJ1-4, with a tentative D call TRBD1 (5 bases). This CDR3 is built from 14 residues. V was trimmed by 1 base and J by 14 bases, leaving 18 bases between them. Looked up from germline, CDR1 is SGHNT and CDR2 is YYREEE (reference sequence). The CDR3 nucleotides are TGTGCCAGCAGCTTGAGTGACAGTACCCCGCGGCTGTTTTTT. This sequence encodes CASSLSDSTPRLFF.

This clone was counted a few times. The chain combines TRBV2 with TRBJ2-1, with 10 bases matching TRBD2. The V gene's germline CDR1 is SNHLY and CDR2 FYNNEI. The V segment lost 4 bases and the J segment 9 bases; nucleotides outside the gene matches: 6. This CDR3 has 14 amino acids. CDR3 residues: CASSVSGGAGEQFF. The CDR3 region has the DNA TGTGCCAGCAGTGTAAGCGGGGGGGCGGGTGAGCAGTTCTTC.

The rearrangement joins TRBV10-3 to TRBJ1-1, with 7 nucleotides matching TRBD1. Per germline, CDR1 ENHRY and CDR2 SYGVKD. The V and J ends lost 6 bases and 0 bases, in that order; junction bases with no gene match: 4. The CDR3 contains 14 residues. CDR3 sequence reads: CAIRGGQMNTEAFF. CDR3 nucleotides: TGTGCCATCAGAGGGGGCCAAATGAACACTGAAGCTTTCTTT.

The sample holds one count of this clone. The chain combines TRBV29-1 with TRBJ1-2; D is undetermined. V lost 4 bases and J lost 2, with 8 bases in between. This CDR3 has 12 amino acids. Germline V gene data show CDR1 as SQVTM and CDR2 as ANQGSEA. CDR3 in amino acids: CSVGIQNYGYTF. CDR3 DNA: TGCAGCGTTGGGATACAGAACTATGGCTACACCTTC.